This TCR beta chain emerged from a study of CD8 T cells in ankylosing spondylitis. This clonotype occurred a few times. Its cognate antigen is unknown. Germline values: CDR1 MDHEN, CDR2 SYDVKM. This CDR3 spans 12 amino acids. Trimming removed 5 bases at V and 10 bases at J, with 12 bases between. Broader study findings: The authors found the disease-linked clones to be CD8+ and relatively rare in peripheral blood.

TCRdb reanalysed the 5' RACE reads using MiXCR and keeps one entry per CDR3 protein. Found here are 150,000 to 200,000 distinct CDR3 sequences, roughly 30% of them singletons; the top ten hold 6%. This receptor was identified in a male donor with ankylosing spondylitis. The sample comprised synovial fluid, either unsorted or a sorted T cell fraction (not recorded which). The rearrangement uses TRBV28 and TRBJ2-1, with D tentatively TRBD1 (6 bases). The CDR3 coding sequence is TGTGCCAGCAGTCGCAGGGGTTGGGAGCAGTTCTTC. Its protein is CASSRRGWEQFF.